These 26 T cell receptor beta chains came from one sample sequenced in a study of multiple sclerosis patients with progressive multifocal leukoencephalopathy. This table comes from immunoSEQ multiplex PCR, and its TCRdb copy is limited to in-frame clones, with some not included. Of 25,000 to 35,000 clones in the sample, more than 70% are singletons; the top ten hold 1.1%. The sample's time point: before natalizumab initiation. The source material was PBMCs. The receptors derive from a human donor with multiple sclerosis.

The gene calls are TRBV10-3 and TRBJ2-2; D is unclear. Trimming stripped 6 bases from V and 4 bases from J, with 9 bases between. The germline CDR1 and CDR2 sequences are ENHRY and SYGVKD. The CDR3 is made up of 13 amino acids. This CDR3 reads CAISASITGELFF. CDR3 sequence (DNA): TGTGCCATCAGCGCTTCTATCACCGGGGAGCTGTTTTTT.

This chain links TRBV7-3 with TRBJ2-5; 7 bases map to TRBD1. Germline-derived CDR1 and CDR2 are SGHTA and FQGTGA. There are 15 residues in the CDR3. The V and J ends lost 2 bases and 2 bases, in that order; junction bases with no gene match: 5. CDR3 residues: CASSLVGGQQETQYF. In nucleotides, the CDR3 is TGTGCCAGCAGCTTAGTAGGGGGACAGCAAGAGACCCAGTACTTC.

The genes are TRBV5-5 and TRBJ2-7; D is unclear. CDR1 SGHKS and CDR2 YYEKEE come from the germline V gene (reference sequence). Trimming took off 4 bases at V and 5 bases at J, with 16 bases between the two ends. The CDR3 contains 14 residues. This CDR3 reads CASSPSPNPDEQYF. In nucleotides, the CDR3 is TGTGCCAGCAGCCCCTCCCCCAATCCCGACGAGCAGTACTTC.

The CDR3 protein is CASSLELGSAIATYEQYF. CDR3 bases: TGTGCCAGCAGCTTAGAGCTTGGGTCGGCAATTGCGACCTACGAGCAGTACTTC. The chain has TRBV11-2 and TRBJ2-5; no reliable D call. The DNA matches TRBJ2-7 better at its end, which makes the J call doubtful. Germline CDR1 SGHAT, CDR2 FQNNGV. This CDR3 is 18 amino acids long.

The chain joins TRBV27 to TRBJ1-1; D gene ambiguous. The CDR3 has 13 amino acids. Germline lookup yields CDR1 MNHEY and CDR2 SMNVEV (reference sequence). V lost 8 bases and J lost 5, with 15 bases in between. The chain's CDR3 is CASSIAWGTEAFF. Here the CDR3 DNA reads TGTGCCAGCTCTATCGCGTGGGGTACTGAAGCTTTCTTT.

This clone has just one count. The V call is TRBV7-2, the J call TRBJ1-1; D call uncertain. This CDR3 spans 13 amino acids. Germline CDR1 and CDR2: SGHTA and FQGNSA. V was cut by 7 bases and J by 5 bases, with 14 bases left in between. The CDR3: CASNRRVGTEAFF. The CDR3 DNA follows: TGTGCCAGCAACCGGAGAGTAGGTACTGAAGCTTTCTTT.

This chain connects TRBV27 to TRBJ2-7, with 8 positions matching TRBD1. The germline CDR1 and CDR2 sequences are MNHEY and SMNVEV (reference sequence). The CDR3 is 15 residues long. J lost 4 bases, V lost 5 bases, and 10 bases had no gene match. CDR3 nucleotides: TGTGCCAGCAGTGGCACCGGGACAGGATTTTACGAGCAGTACTTC. This translates into CASSGTGTGFYEQYF.

The chain joins TRBV11-2 to TRBJ2-7, with D possibly TRBD2 on 6 matching bases. CDR3 length: 16 residues. The germline V gene has CDR1 SGHAT and CDR2 FQNNGV. Trimming removed 5 bases from V and 1 base from J, with 18 bases in between. CDR3: CASSPPRGVASYEQYF. In nucleotides, the CDR3 is TGTGCCAGCAGCCCTCCTCGCGGGGTTGCTTCCTACGAGCAGTACTTC.

The chain links TRBV7-2 to TRBJ1-1, with 8 nucleotides matching TRBD1. V shed 4 bases and J 5 bases; nucleotides not matched to a gene: 9. The CDR3 extends over 15 amino acids. Germline V gene lookup returns CDR1 SGHTA and CDR2 FQGNSA. CDR3 sequence: CASSSGYRGETEAFF. The DNA for the CDR3 is TGTGCCAGCAGCTCCGGCTACAGGGGGGAAACTGAAGCTTTCTTT. The variable domain in full, with the rest retrieved from reference TRBV7-2 and TRBJ1-1, is GAGVSQSPSNKVTEKGKDVELRCDPISGHTALYWYRQSLGQGLEFLIYFQGNSAPDKSGLPSDRFSAERTGGSVSTLTIQRTQQEDSAVYLCASSSGYRGETEAFFGQGTRLTVV.

The J gene is TRBJ1-6, the V gene TRBV15; D is unresolved. V was shortened by 8 bases and J by 7 bases, with 12 bases between the two germline ends. Germline lookup yields CDR1 LNHNV and CDR2 YYDKDF (reference sequence). The CDR3 consists of 13 residues. The CDR3 nucleotides are TGTGCCACCTTGCAGGACCCCAATTCACCCCTCCACTTT. Residues: CATLQDPNSPLHF.

The rearrangement joins TRBV5-1 to TRBJ1-5; possibly TRBD1 for D (5 bases). Trimming stripped 5 bases from V and 7 bases from J, with 19 bases between. The CDR3 has 15 residues. Germline values: CDR1 SGHRS, CDR2 YFSETQ. For the CDR3, the DNA is TGCGCCAGCAGTTTAACAGGCTCGGTCAGCCAGCCCCAGCATTTT. It encodes CASSLTGSVSQPQHF.

The rearrangement uses TRBV9 and TRBJ2-7, with D uncertain. Between the trimmed V and J ends, which lost 0 bases and 2 bases, there was a span of 9 bases. This CDR3 comprises 14 residues. CDR1 and CDR2 (germline): SGDLS, YYNGEE. The CDR3 protein is CASSVDVRAYEQYF. The CDR3 DNA reads TGTGCCAGCAGCGTAGATGTGCGAGCCTACGAGCAGTACTTC. The full variable domain, rest sourced from reference TRBV9 and TRBJ2-7, is DSGVTQTPKHLITATGQRVTLRCSPRSGDLSVYWYQQSLDQGLQFLIQYYNGEERAKGNILERFSAQQFPDLHSELNLSSLELGDSALYFCASSVDVRAYEQYFGPGTRLTVT.

This chain joins TRBV10-2 and TRBJ2-5; no reliable D call. With 1 base removed from V and 5 bases from J, the gap between germline ends came to 8 bases. The CDR3 has 13 residues. Germline V lookup: CDR1 WSHSY, CDR2 SAAADI. DNA of the CDR3: TGCGCCAGCAGTGAGTACCGCCGGGAGACCCAGTACTTC. It yields the protein CASSEYRRETQYF.

The V gene is TRBV30, the J gene TRBJ2-7; D is undetermined. Germline V lookup: CDR1 GTSNPN, CDR2 SVGIG (reference sequence). Trimming shortened V by 0 bases and J by 4 bases, and 7 bases separated the two germline ends. The CDR3 extends over 12 amino acids. The CDR3 sequence: CAWSVPPYEQYF. The CDR3 nucleotides read TGTGCCTGGAGTGTACCCCCATACGAGCAGTACTTC. The entire variable domain, with the rest obtained from reference TRBV30 and TRBJ2-7, is as follows: SQTIHQWPATLVQPVGSPLSLECTVEGTSNPNLYWYRQAAGRGLQLLFYSVGIGQISSEVPQNLSASRPQDRQFILSSKKLLLSDSGFYLCAWSVPPYEQYFGPGTRLTVT.

J is TRBJ2-3 and V is TRBV9, with no clear D. Germline V gene data show CDR1 as SGDLS and CDR2 as YYNGEE. Trimming removed 0 bases at V and 5 bases at J, with 13 bases between. This CDR3 has 15 amino acids. The CDR3 here is CASSVASHRGDTQYF. As DNA, the CDR3 is TGTGCCAGCAGCGTAGCGTCCCATCGAGGAGATACGCAGTATTTT. Looking up the rest from reference TRBV9 and TRBJ2-3 gives the full variable domain: DSGVTQTPKHLITATGQRVTLRCSPRSGDLSVYWYQQSLDQGLQFLIQYYNGEERAKGNILERFSAQQFPDLHSELNLSSLELGDSALYFCASSVASHRGDTQYFGPGTRLTVL.

The chain carries TRBV28 and TRBJ1-2; D unclear. V lost 4 bases and J 8 bases, leaving 17 bases between the germline ends. Germline V gene data show CDR1 as MDHEN and CDR2 as SYDVKM. CDR3 size: 14 residues. CDR3 protein: CASSSRDGLWGYTF. The CDR3 DNA reads as TGTGCCAGCAGTTCCCGAGACGGTCTCTGGGGCTACACCTTC.

J is TRBJ2-2 and V is TRBV15; 7 positions match TRBD2. Germline values: CDR1 LNHNV, CDR2 YYDKDF (reference sequence). The CDR3 is 15 amino acids. J was trimmed by 3 bases and V by 6 bases; bases with no gene match: 7. CDR3 amino acids: CATRASGSDTGELFF. CDR3 nucleotides: TGTGCCACCAGGGCTAGCGGATCTGACACCGGGGAGCTGTTTTTT.

The chain employs TRBV6-5 and TRBJ2-1; 8 bases align to TRBD1. This CDR3 is 16 amino acids long. Germline CDR1 is MNHEY and CDR2 is SVGAGI. Trimming at V came to 4 bases and at J to 8 bases, leaving 13 bases not matched to a gene. The CDR3 spells CASSSTDRGTSHEQFF. In DNA, the CDR3 is TGTGCCAGCAGTTCCACAGACAGGGGAACGTCGCATGAGCAGTTCTTC.

This clone appeared a few times. The chain combines TRBV19 with TRBJ2-1; 13 bases are shared with TRBD2. The trim removed 5 bases at V and 6 bases at J, leaving 13 bases unmatched. Germline V gene lookup returns CDR1 LNHDA and CDR2 SQIVND (reference sequence). The CDR3 spans 18 residues. Written as DNA, the CDR3 is TGTGCCAGTAGTCCCCGGACTAGCGGGGGAGGTTGGTTCAATGAGCAGTTCTTC. It encodes CASSPRTSGGGWFNEQFF.

The rearrangement links TRBV5-1 to TRBJ2-5; D gene uncertain. The CDR3 spans 13 residues. The V gene lost 1 base and the J gene lost 2 bases, with 6 bases spanning the gap. CDR1 and CDR2 from the germline V gene are SGHRS and YFSETQ. The CDR3 DNA reads as TGCGCCAGCAGCTTGTTCCAGCAAGAGACCCAGTACTTC. Its protein is CASSLFQQETQYF.

V gene TRBV6-5 combines with J gene TRBJ2-3; D uncertain. Germline lookup yields CDR1 MNHEY and CDR2 SVGAGI. V was clipped by 2 bases and J by 2 bases, with 8 bases between them. This CDR3 is 14 amino acids long. CDR3 region: CASSYGGYTDTQYF. CDR3 nucleotides: TGTGCCAGCAGTTACGGTGGGTACACAGATACGCAGTATTTT.

The chain has TRBV19 and TRBJ2-3, with unresolved D. The V gene lost 5 bases and the J gene lost 0 bases, with 9 bases spanning the gap. Germline V gives CDR1 LNHDA, CDR2 SQIVND (reference sequence). The CDR3 sequence is 14 residues long. For the CDR3, the DNA is TGTGCCAGTAGTGCCTACTTGAGCACAGATACGCAGTATTTT. Translation gives CASSAYLSTDTQYF.

The chain employs TRBV30 and TRBJ2-7; 7 bases map to TRBD1. Looked up from germline, CDR1 is GTSNPN and CDR2 is SVGIG (reference sequence). The J segment lost 2 bases and the V segment lost 4 bases, leaving 5 bases of the junction unmatched. The CDR3 length is 13 residues. In DNA form, the CDR3 reads TGTGCCTGGATGACAGGGACCACCTACGAGCAGTACTTC. Encoded protein: CAWMTGTTYEQYF.

The rearrangement joins TRBV30 to TRBJ2-2; D is possibly TRBD2 (6 bases). Trimming stripped 3 bases from V and 6 bases from J, with 11 bases between. This CDR3 has 13 amino acids. Germline CDR1 and CDR2: GTSNPN and SVGIG (reference sequence). CDR3 amino acids: CAWSARLAGELFF. The DNA for the CDR3 is TGTGCCTGGAGCGCTAGACTAGCCGGGGAGCTGTTTTTT.

This clone was seen a few times. The chain employs TRBV28 and TRBJ1-2; 7 positions match TRBD1. The CDR3 is 13 residues long. After removal of 5 bases from V and 8 bases from J, the junction contained 8 bases not matched to a gene. Germline assignment: CDR1 MDHEN and CDR2 SYDVKM. The CDR3, as DNA: TGTGCCAGCAGTCTACAGGGGATAGGAGGCTACACCTTC. Translation: CASSLQGIGGYTF.

The chain carries TRBV28 and TRBJ2-5; possible D gene TRBD1, 5 bases. The J call could be wrong; TRBJ2-7 is a better fit for the DNA end. This CDR3 has 13 residues. Germline V gives CDR1 MDHEN, CDR2 SYDVKM. CDR3 in amino acids: CASRGPSSYEQYF. The CDR3 DNA reads as TGTGCCAGCAGGGGGCCGAGCTCCTACGAGCAGTACTTC.